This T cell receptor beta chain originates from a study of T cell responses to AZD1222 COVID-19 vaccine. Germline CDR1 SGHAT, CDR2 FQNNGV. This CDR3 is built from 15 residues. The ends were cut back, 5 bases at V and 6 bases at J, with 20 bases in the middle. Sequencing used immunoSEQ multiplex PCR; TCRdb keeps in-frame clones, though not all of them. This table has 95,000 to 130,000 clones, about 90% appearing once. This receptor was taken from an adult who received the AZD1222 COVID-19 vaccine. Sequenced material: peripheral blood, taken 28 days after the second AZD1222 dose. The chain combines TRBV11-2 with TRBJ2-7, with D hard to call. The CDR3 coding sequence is TGTGCCAGCAGCCCTCTCCGTCCGGAGTATTCCGAGCAGTACTTC. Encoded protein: CASSPLRPEYSEQYF.